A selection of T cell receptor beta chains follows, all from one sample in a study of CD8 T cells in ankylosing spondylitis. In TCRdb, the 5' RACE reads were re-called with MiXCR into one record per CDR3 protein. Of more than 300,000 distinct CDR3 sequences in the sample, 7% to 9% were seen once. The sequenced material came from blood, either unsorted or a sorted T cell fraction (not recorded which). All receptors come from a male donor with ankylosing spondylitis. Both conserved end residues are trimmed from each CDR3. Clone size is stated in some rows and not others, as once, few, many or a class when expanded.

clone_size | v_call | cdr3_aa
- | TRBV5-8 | ASSLGRPWDEQF
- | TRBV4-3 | ASSHILAGVYEQY
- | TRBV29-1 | SDGGPYGYT
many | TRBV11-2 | ASSFRLAETQY
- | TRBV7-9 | ASSGGAGANVLT
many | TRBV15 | ATSGGLATTYEQY
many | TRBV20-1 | SARGRQETQY
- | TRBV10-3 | AITSGTSTDTQY
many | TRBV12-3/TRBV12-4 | ASTLGGDQETQY
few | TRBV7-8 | ASSPEGGPGANVLT